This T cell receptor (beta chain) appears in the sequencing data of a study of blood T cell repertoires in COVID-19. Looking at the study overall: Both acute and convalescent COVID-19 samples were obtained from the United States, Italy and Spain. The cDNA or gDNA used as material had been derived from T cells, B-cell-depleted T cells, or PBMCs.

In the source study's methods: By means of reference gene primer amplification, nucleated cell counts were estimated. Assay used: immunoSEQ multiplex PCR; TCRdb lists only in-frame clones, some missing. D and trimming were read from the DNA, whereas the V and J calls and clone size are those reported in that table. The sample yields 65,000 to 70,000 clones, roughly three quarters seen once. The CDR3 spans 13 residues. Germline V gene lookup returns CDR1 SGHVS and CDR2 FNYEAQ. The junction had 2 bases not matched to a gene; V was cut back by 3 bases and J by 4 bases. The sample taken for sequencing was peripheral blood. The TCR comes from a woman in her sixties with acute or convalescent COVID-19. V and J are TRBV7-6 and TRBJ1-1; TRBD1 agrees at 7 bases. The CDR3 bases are TGTGCCAGCAGCTTGACAGGGAGCACTGAAGCTTTCTTT. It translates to CASSLTGSTEAFF. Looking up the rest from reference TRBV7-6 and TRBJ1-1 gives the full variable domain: GAGVSQSPRYKVTKRGQDVALRCDPISGHVSLYWYRQALGQGPEFLTYFNYEAQQDKSGLPNDRFSAERPEGSISTLTIQRTEQRDSAMYRCASSLTGSTEAFFGQGTRLTVV.